This T cell receptor (beta chain) was sequenced during a study of cytomegalovirus exposure and HLA in healthy donors. Germline CDR1 is LNHDA and CDR2 is SQIVND (reference sequence). With 4 bases clipped from V and 1 base from J, the junction kept 0 bases outside the gene matches. This CDR3 has 14 amino acids. The PCR employed 60 Vbeta primers together with 13 Jbeta primers. Assay used: immunoSEQ multiplex PCR; TCRdb lists only in-frame clones, some missing. This sample carries about 150,000 clones, more than 75% of them seen once, and the ten largest clones take 9.5% to 15%. The chain uses TRBV19 and TRBJ1-4; 7 bases are shared with TRBD1. This TCR derives from a man younger than 40 in good health and CMV-seropositive. Sequencing was done on a sample of PBMCs. For the CDR3, the DNA is TGTGCCAGTAGTACAGGGGGAACTAATGAAAAACTGTTTTTT. It codes for CASSTGGTNEKLFF. The full variable domain, completed using reference TRBV19 and TRBJ1-4, is DGGITQSPKYLFRKEGQNVTLSCEQNLNHDAMYWYRQDPGQGLRLIYYSQIVNDFQKGDIAEGYSVSREKKESFPLTVTSAQKNPTAFYLCASSTGGTNEKLFFGSGTQLSVL.